These 32 T cell receptor beta chains came from one sample sequenced in a study of T cells in localized non-small cell lung cancer. Some clones are missing from TCRdb's copy, which holds only in-frame ones; the method was immunoSEQ multiplex PCR. The top ten hold 15% to 20% of the sample, which has about 35,000 clones, around 80% seen once. The specimen comprised peripheral blood, sampled before any cancer treatment. These receptors were obtained from a male donor at least 60 years old with stage III squamous cell lung carcinoma.

This chain links TRBV14 with TRBJ1-2; D not resolved. Trimming stripped 2 bases from V and 9 bases from J, with 7 bases between. Germline loops: CDR1 SGHDN, CDR2 FVKESK. The CDR3 is made up of 11 amino acids. CDR3 sequence: CASSQNFRYTF. CDR3 bases: TGTGCCAGCAGCCAAAATTTCCGCTACACCTTC.

The chain employs TRBV27 and TRBJ2-1; weak D call: TRBD2 (6 bases). The CDR3 extends over 15 amino acids. Germline loops: CDR1 MNHEY, CDR2 SMNVEV (reference sequence). V was pared by 5 bases and J by 6 bases, with 17 bases between. The CDR3 region has the DNA TGTGCCAGCAGTACGGGACTTAGTGGGAGCAATGAGCAGTTCTTC. Translating gives CASSTGLSGSNEQFF.

Of note for this clone: Germline is not matched at one junction end, which may reflect a read error. This chain links TRBV7-3 with TRBJ1-1; a weak D match, TRBD1 (6 bases). Germline assignment: CDR1 SGHTA and CDR2 FQGTGA. CDR3 length equals 12 residues. In DNA, the CDR3 is TGTGCCAGCAGCGAGCCACAGGGTTCTCCCCGCTTT. Residues: CASSEPQGSPRF.

In its sample, this clone was seen a few times. The V call is TRBV19, the J call TRBJ1-5; D is undetermined. The CDR3 has 14 amino acids. Germline V gene lookup returns CDR1 LNHDA and CDR2 SQIVND (reference sequence). The V end lost 7 bases, the J end lost 0 bases, and 10 bases lay between the germline ends. CDR3 sequence (DNA): TGTGCCAGTACTCATATGAATAGCAATCAGCCCCAGCATTTT. Translated: CASTHMNSNQPQHF.

This clone has a single count. The rearrangement joins TRBV20-1 to TRBJ1-4, with D unresolved. From germline, CDR1 is DFQATT and CDR2 SNEGSKA (reference sequence). V gave up 2 bases and J gave up 7 bases, with 5 bases separating them. This CDR3 spans 11 amino acids. CDR3 protein: CSARSGEKLFF. CDR3 DNA: TGCAGTGCTAGATCGGGTGAAAAACTGTTTTTT.

The rearrangement links TRBV6-6 to TRBJ2-1, with 7 bases matching TRBD2. This CDR3 is built from 15 residues. CDR1 and CDR2 from the germline V gene are MNHNY and SVGAGI (reference sequence). Germline trimming cut 5 bases from V and 1 base from J; bases unmatched to any gene: 5. DNA of the CDR3: TGTGCCAGCAGTAGGGAGGGAGGGTCCTACAATGAGCAGTTCTTC. Amino acid sequence: CASSREGGSYNEQFF.

V is TRBV29-1 and J is TRBJ1-2, with D possibly being TRBD1 (5 bases). CDR3 length: 13 residues. V was pared by 5 bases and J by 0 bases, with 10 bases between. In germline, CDR1 is SQVTM, CDR2 ANQGSEA. The CDR3 nucleotides are TGCAGCGTTTGGGACCGAACTAACTATGGCTACACCTTC. Its translation: CSVWDRTNYGYTF. Full variable domain (remainder filled in from reference TRBV29-1 and TRBJ1-2): SAVISQKPSRDICQRGTSLTIQCQVDSQVTMMFWYRQQPGQSLTLIATANQGSEATYESGFVIDKFPISRPNLTFSTLTVSNMSPEDSSIYLCSVWDRTNYGYTFGSGTRLTVV.

The genes are TRBV6-1 and TRBJ1-5, with D possibly matching TRBD1 (6 bases). With 3 bases removed from V and 3 bases from J, the gap between germline ends came to 12 bases. The CDR3 sequence is 15 residues long. The germline CDR1 and CDR2 sequences are MNHNS and SASEGT. CDR3 nucleotides: TGTGCCAGCAGTGACAGGGGAATCTTCAATCAGCCCCAGCATTTT. It yields the protein CASSDRGIFNQPQHF.

The chain employs TRBV9 and TRBJ1-2; weak D call: TRBD1 (5 bases). The length of the CDR3 is 15 residues. V gave up 0 bases and J gave up 6 bases, with 15 bases separating them. CDR1 is SGDLS, CDR2 YYNGEE, per germline. The DNA for the CDR3 is TGTGCCAGCAGCGTAGACGACGCCCGGGGGGATGGCTACACCTTC. Amino acids: CASSVDDARGDGYTF.

The chain employs TRBV5-4 and TRBJ2-1; 12 nucleotides line up with TRBD1. The J segment lost 7 bases and the V segment lost 3 bases, leaving 5 bases of the junction unmatched. Germline assignment: CDR1 SGHNT and CDR2 YYREEE (reference sequence). This CDR3 has 15 residues. CDR3 nucleotide sequence: TGTGCCAGCAGCTCCCGGGACAGGGGGCGGAATGAGCAGTTCTTC. Its translation: CASSSRDRGRNEQFF.

This sequence joins TRBV7-8 and TRBJ2-3, with a possible D match to TRBD1 (5 bases). V lost 5 bases, J lost 0 bases, and 15 bases lay in between. Germline V gives CDR1 SGHVS, CDR2 FQNEAQ. This CDR3 region has 16 residues. The CDR3 region has the DNA TGTGCCAGCAGCCTCAGGGCAAAATCTAGCACAGATACGCAGTATTTT. Amino acids: CASSLRAKSSTDTQYF. The variable domain in full, completed from reference TRBV7-8 and TRBJ2-3, reads GAGVSQSPRYKVAKRGQDVALRCDPISGHVSLFWYQQALGQGPEFLTYFQNEAQLDKSGLPSDRFFAERPEGSVSTLKIQRTQQEDSAVYLCASSLRAKSSTDTQYFGPGTRLTVL.

The chain combines TRBV5-4 with TRBJ2-3, with a possible D match to TRBD2 (7 bases). Germline V gene data show CDR1 as SGHNT and CDR2 as YYREEE (reference sequence). The CDR3 contains 16 residues. Trimming shortened V by 4 bases and J by 0 bases, and 15 bases separated the two germline ends. The CDR3 loop is CASSPRGAPSTDTQYF. For the CDR3, the DNA is TGTGCCAGCAGCCCCCGGGGGGCCCCTAGCACAGATACGCAGTATTTT.

This clone has only one observation. CDR3 loop: CASSLERRGYTF. In nucleotides, the CDR3 is TGTGCCAGCAGCTTAGAGCGCCGCGGCTACACCTTC. This chain links TRBV7-9 with TRBJ1-2; D remains ambiguous. The CDR3 is 12 residues long. Trimming took off 1 base at V and 8 bases at J, with 8 bases between the two ends. CDR1 SEHNR and CDR2 FQNEAQ come from the germline V gene (reference sequence). The full variable domain, with the rest looked up from reference TRBV7-9 and TRBJ1-2, is DTGVSQNPRHKITKRGQNVTFRCDPISEHNRLYWYRQTLGQGPEFLTYFQNEAQLEKSRLLSDRFSAERPKGSFSTLEIQRTEQGDSAMYLCASSLERRGYTFGSGTRLTVV.

This chain uses TRBV7-2 with TRBJ2-7; D gene ambiguous. V gave up 3 bases and J gave up 0 bases, with 9 bases separating them. CDR3 length equals 14 residues. The germline gives CDR1 SGHTA, CDR2 FQGNSA. CDR3 nucleotides: TGTGCCAGCAGCTTGACCGGGCTCTCCTACGAGCAGTACTTC. Its protein is CASSLTGLSYEQYF.

V and J are TRBV9 and TRBJ1-3; TRBD1 agrees at 7 bases. V was pared by 0 bases and J by 4 bases, with 4 bases of the junction left unmatched. This CDR3 is 15 amino acids long. CDR1 and CDR2 from the germline V gene are SGDLS and YYNGEE. This CDR3 reads CASSVGQGDGNTIYF. The CDR3 DNA is TGTGCCAGCAGCGTAGGGCAGGGGGACGGAAACACCATATATTTT.

This chain connects TRBV5-6 to TRBJ1-2, with D possibly matching TRBD1 (6 bases). The V gene lost 4 bases and the J gene lost 3 bases, with 16 bases spanning the gap. The CDR3 runs to 15 residues. Germline assignment: CDR1 SGHDT and CDR2 YYEEEE. The CDR3 sequence is CASSPGGEGDYGYTF. In DNA form, the CDR3 reads TGTGCCAGCAGCCCCGGGGGCGAAGGAGACTATGGCTACACCTTC.

This clone was recorded once. The rearrangement joins TRBV4-1 to TRBJ2-1, with no clear D. The germline gives CDR1 MGHRA, CDR2 YSYEKL. The CDR3 sequence is 15 residues long. V lost 1 base to trimming and J lost 4 bases, with 11 bases between them. CDR3 amino acids: CASSQVADQYNEQFF. Written as DNA, the CDR3 is TGCGCCAGCAGCCAAGTAGCAGACCAGTACAATGAGCAGTTCTTC.

The chain carries TRBV19 and TRBJ1-5, with D hard to call. Germline V gene lookup returns CDR1 LNHDA and CDR2 SQIVND (reference sequence). V lost 1 base and J 7 bases, leaving 11 bases between the germline ends. The CDR3 runs to 14 residues. The CDR3, as DNA: TGTGCCAGTAGTATAGTGGGATCGGGCCAGCCCCAGCATTTT. It yields the protein CASSIVGSGQPQHF.

This clone was recorded only once. This chain connects TRBV9 to TRBJ1-1, with D tentatively TRBD1 (6 bases). The CDR3 is 14 amino acids. The V gene lost 2 bases and the J gene lost 4 bases, with 12 bases spanning the gap. Germline lookup yields CDR1 SGDLS and CDR2 YYNGEE. CDR3 in DNA: TGTGCCAGCAGCGTTGGGGGCAGGGCCACTGAAGCTTTCTTT. It encodes CASSVGGRATEAFF.

This rearrangement joins TRBV10-1 to TRBJ2-1; TRBD2 aligns across 10 bases. Germline-derived CDR1 and CDR2 are WNHNN and SYGVQD (reference sequence). This CDR3 is built from 15 residues. With V trimmed by 2 bases and J by 7 bases, 5 bases remained unmatched. CDR3 DNA sequence: TGCGCCAGCAGTGAGAGCGGGAGGGTGGGGAATGAGCAGTTCTTC. This sequence encodes CASSESGRVGNEQFF.

The genes are TRBV5-6 and TRBJ2-2; D is ambiguous. This CDR3 is 13 amino acids long. The V end lost 1 base, the J end lost 3 bases, and 4 bases lay between the germline ends. The V gene's germline CDR1 is SGHDT and CDR2 YYEEEE. The DNA for the CDR3 is TGTGCCAGCAGCTTGACGGACACCGGGGAGCTGTTTTTT. It specifies CASSLTDTGELFF.

The rearrangement uses TRBV19 and TRBJ1-4, with D unresolved. Trimming cost V 6 bases and J 5 bases, with 13 bases left between them. From germline, CDR1 is LNHDA and CDR2 SQIVND (reference sequence). CDR3 length: 14 amino acids. The CDR3 sequence is CASSPGFENEKLFF. The CDR3 DNA reads as TGTGCCAGTAGCCCAGGATTCGAGAATGAAAAACTGTTTTTT.

The chain recombines TRBV19 with TRBJ2-6; no reliable D call. V dropped 3 bases and J dropped 1 base, with 7 bases sitting between them. The CDR3 spans 15 residues. Germline V CDR1 and CDR2: LNHDA, SQIVND (reference sequence). Written as DNA, the CDR3 is TGTGCCAGTAGTATTTCATGGTCTGGGGCCAACGTCCTGACTTTC. It specifies CASSISWSGANVLTF.

This sequence joins TRBV6-6 and TRBJ2-1, with D tentatively TRBD1 (6 bases). Germline CDR1 reads MNHNY; CDR2 reads SVGAGI (reference sequence). V lost 6 bases, J lost 0 bases, and 12 bases lay in between. CDR3 size: 15 residues. CDR3: CASSLDRFSYNEQFF. CDR3 sequence (DNA): TGTGCCAGCAGCCTCGACAGGTTCTCCTACAATGAGCAGTTCTTC.

The chain joins TRBV6-5 to TRBJ1-2; D is unresolved. Per the germline V gene, CDR1 is MNHEY and CDR2 is SVGAGI. The CDR3 loop spans 14 amino acids. V was trimmed by 2 bases and J by 10 bases, leaving 17 bases between them. CDR3 in amino acids: CASSYTHLRNDYTF. The CDR3, as DNA: TGTGCCAGCAGTTACACCCATCTACGAAACGACTACACCTTC.

The V and J genes are TRBV7-2 and TRBJ2-2, with D possibly being TRBD2 (5 bases). V shed 2 bases and J shed 5 bases, with 6 bases lying between them. Per germline, CDR1 SGHTA and CDR2 FQGNSA. The CDR3 sequence is 13 residues long. In DNA, the CDR3 is TGTGCCAGCAGCTTAATAGCGACCGGGGAGCTGTTTTTT. It specifies CASSLIATGELFF.

This sequence joins TRBV10-3 and TRBJ2-1; D unresolved. This CDR3 is built from 14 residues. From germline, CDR1 is ENHRY and CDR2 SYGVKD. The V end was cut by 2 bases, the J end by 7 bases, with 12 bases between. The CDR3: CAISEIRVGNEQFF. For the CDR3, the DNA is TGTGCCATCAGTGAGATAAGGGTGGGGAATGAGCAGTTCTTC.

CDR3 loop: CASSHAGEAEQFF. In DNA, the CDR3 is TGCGCCAGCAGCCATGCCGGGGAGGCCGAGCAGTTCTTC. V is TRBV4-1 and J is TRBJ2-1, with D possibly TRBD2 on 6 matching bases. Deletions cut 3 bases from V and 10 bases from J, with 13 bases between. Germline lookup yields CDR1 MGHRA and CDR2 YSYEKL. The CDR3 extends over 13 amino acids.

J is TRBJ1-6 and V is TRBV18, with D maybe TRBD1 (6 bases). Trimming left V 3 bases short and J 7 bases short, with 13 bases between. Germline lookup yields CDR1 KGHSH and CDR2 LQKENI. The CDR3 consists of 15 residues. The CDR3 DNA sequence: TGTGCCAGCTCACCGACAGCTACAGGGAATTCACCCCTCCACTTT. Translation: CASSPTATGNSPLHF.

The chain combines TRBV30 with TRBJ2-1; 10 bases align to TRBD1. Looked up from germline, CDR1 is GTSNPN and CDR2 is SVGIG (reference sequence). CDR3 length: 14 amino acids. J gave up 7 bases and V 8 bases, and 11 bases lay outside the gene matches. CDR3 in DNA: TGTGCCAGTCCGGGACAGGGGAATTCTAATGAGCAGTTCTTC. This translates into CASPGQGNSNEQFF.

The chain couples TRBV18 to TRBJ1-2, with D unresolved. CDR3 length: 14 amino acids. With 1 base removed from V and 6 bases from J, the gap between germline ends came to 12 bases. Germline V gives CDR1 KGHSH, CDR2 LQKENI. CDR3 DNA sequence: TGTGCCAGCTCACCACGGGCAGAAGATGATGGCTACACCTTC. Amino acid sequence: CASSPRAEDDGYTF.

This chain joins TRBV2 and TRBJ2-1, with D possibly being TRBD2 (6 bases). This CDR3 has 12 residues. V lost 4 bases to trimming and J lost 6 bases, with 7 bases between them. Germline CDR1 reads SNHLY; CDR2 reads FYNNEI. The CDR3 DNA reads as TGTGCCAGCAGTGGCGGGGTCAATGAGCAGTTCTTC. Encoded protein: CASSGGVNEQFF.